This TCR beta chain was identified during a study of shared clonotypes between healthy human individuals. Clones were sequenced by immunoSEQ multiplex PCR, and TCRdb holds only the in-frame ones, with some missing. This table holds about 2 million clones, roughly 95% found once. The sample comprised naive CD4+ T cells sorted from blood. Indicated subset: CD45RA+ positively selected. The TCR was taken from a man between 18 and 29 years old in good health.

The CDR3 DNA reads TGTGCCAGCAGCTTAGCAACTCTACTAGGGGTCCCAGATACGCAGTATTTT. Encoded protein: CASSLATLLGVPDTQYF. The chain couples TRBV11-2 to TRBJ2-3; D possibly uses TRBD1 or TRBD2 (5 bases each). V was cut by 1 base and J by 4 bases, with 18 bases left in between. Germline V gene sequence: CDR1 SGHAT, CDR2 FQNNGV. The CDR3 runs 17 residues.